These 21 T cell receptor beta chains originate from one sample sequenced in a study of blood T cells in healthy people across ages. A sample-barcoded 5' primer and a J-beta primer mix were used in a second PCR of roughly 6 to 12 cycles. In TCRdb, the 5' RACE reads were re-called with MiXCR into one record per CDR3 protein. The data hold roughly 2 million distinct CDR3 sequences, with roughly 52% observed a single time. Sequenced: blood. The receptors originated from a woman in her 40s in good health.

This clonotype came up a few times. The chain joins TRBV25-1 to TRBJ1-2; D is unclear. The V and J ends lost 6 bases and 8 bases respectively, with 19 bases between them. This CDR3 contains 14 residues. Germline V CDR1 and CDR2: MGHDK, SYGVNS. CDR3 protein: CASSNDLPLWGYTF. The CDR3 region has the DNA TGTGCCAGCAGCAATGACCTTCCACTATGGGGCTACACCTTC.

This sequence joins TRBV27 and TRBJ2-6; 10 bases are shared with TRBD1. There are 20 residues in the CDR3. CDR1 and CDR2 (germline): MNHEY, SMNVEV (reference sequence). Trimming removed 4 bases from V and 0 bases from J; junction bases left unmatched: 12. Here the CDR3 reads CASSWRGTGDRNSGANVLTF. The DNA for the CDR3 is TGTGCCAGCAGTTGGCGCGGGACAGGGGACCGAAACTCTGGGGCCAACGTCCTGACTTTC.

V gene TRBV27 combines with J gene TRBJ2-5, with 7 bases that match TRBD2. Germline CDR1 is MNHEY and CDR2 is SMNVEV (reference sequence). J gave up 2 bases and V 8 bases, and 11 bases lay outside the gene matches. The CDR3 covers 15 residues. The CDR3 sequence: CASGGRASGQETQYF. CDR3 DNA sequence: TGTGCCAGCGGCGGCCGGGCTAGCGGACAAGAGACCCAGTACTTC.

There are many counts of this clonotype. J is TRBJ2-7 and V is TRBV6-6; D might be TRBD1 (5 bases). V was trimmed by 6 bases and J by 2 bases, leaving 8 bases between them. The germline gives CDR1 MNHNY, CDR2 SVGAGI (reference sequence). There are 12 residues in the CDR3. This chain's CDR3 is CASSSDTYEQYF. The DNA for the CDR3 is TGTGCCAGCAGCTCGGACACCTACGAGCAGTACTTC.

This clonotype has a single count. V usage is TRBV10-2 and J usage is TRBJ2-5; possibly TRBD2 for D (7 bases). The last part of the DNA fits TRBJ2-4 better; the J call may be wrong. The germline V gene encodes CDR1 WSHSY and CDR2 SAAADI. This CDR3 comprises 14 residues. The CDR3: CASKGGAVKNIQYF. In DNA form, the CDR3 reads TGCGCCAGCAAGGGGGGGGCAGTCAAAAACATTCAGTACTTC.

The chain carries TRBV19 and TRBJ1-2; D is possibly TRBD1 (6 bases). The CDR3 totals 13 residues. Germline CDR1 is LNHDA and CDR2 is SQIVND (reference sequence). Between the trimmed V and J ends, which lost 10 bases and 9 bases, there was a span of 21 bases. CDR3 residues: CATEGGWTGSYTF. The CDR3 bases are TGTGCCACCGAAGGGGGATGGACCGGGAGCTACACCTTC.

This clonotype came up a few times. V usage is TRBV9 and J usage is TRBJ2-5, with TRBD2 matching 8 bases. This CDR3 comprises 15 residues. Trimming removed 2 bases from V and 9 bases from J; junction bases left unmatched: 12. CDR1 SGDLS and CDR2 YYNGEE come from the germline V gene. CDR3 loop: CASSVGSGASQAQYF. The CDR3 DNA is TGTGCCAGCAGCGTTGGTAGCGGGGCCTCCCAGGCCCAGTACTTC. Full variable domain (outside the CDR3, taken from reference TRBV9 and TRBJ2-5): DSGVTQTPKHLITATGQRVTLRCSPRSGDLSVYWYQQSLDQGLQFLIQYYNGEERAKGNILERFSAQQFPDLHSELNLSSLELGDSALYFCASSVGSGASQAQYFGPGTRLLVL.

The table lists this clonotype with a few counts. The rearrangement joins TRBV7-3 to TRBJ2-3, with a tentative D call TRBD2 (6 bases). V dropped 2 bases and J dropped 2 bases, with 14 bases sitting between them. There are 16 residues in the CDR3. CDR1 SGHTA and CDR2 FQGTGA come from the germline V gene. The CDR3 reads CASSLGMGGLTDTQYF. The CDR3, as DNA: TGTGCCAGCAGCTTAGGAATGGGGGGACTCACAGATACGCAGTATTTT.

As for this clonotype: A read error may explain this, as a much larger clone is one base away. V is TRBV7-2 and J is TRBJ2-7; D gene uncertain. The CDR3 loop spans 12 amino acids. Germline V CDR1 and CDR2: SGHTA, FQGNSA. Trimming stripped 0 bases from V and 6 bases from J, with 6 bases between. For the CDR3, the DNA is TGTGCCAGCAGCTTAGCGAACTTCGAGCAGTACTTC. Protein: CASSLANFEQYF.

V usage is TRBV6-2 or TRBV6-3 and J usage is TRBJ1-1; 7 bases are shared with TRBD1. V lost 5 bases and J lost 6; bases outside the gene matches: 9. The CDR3 totals 14 residues. CDR1 and CDR2 (germline): MNHEY, SVGEGT. The CDR3 nucleotides read TGTGCCAGCAGTCCTCAAGGGGGCCCCGCTGAAGCTTTCTTT. Translation gives CASSPQGGPAEAFF.

This clonotype was observed a single time. The chain joins TRBV12-3 or TRBV12-4 to TRBJ2-5, with D unclear. The CDR3 length is 14 residues. Trimming took 3 bases from V and 5 from J, leaving 13 bases between them. The DNA for the CDR3 is TGTGCCAGCAGTTTCTACGGATTTGGGGAGACCCAGTACTTC. It is translated as CASSFYGFGETQYF.

This clonotype was found a few times. The rearrangement links TRBV5-1 to TRBJ2-6; D is perhaps TRBD1 (6 bases). CDR1 and CDR2 (germline): SGHRS, YFSETQ. The CDR3 totals 16 residues. Deletions cut 4 bases from V and 0 bases from J, with 11 bases between. The CDR3 reads CASSHRQDSGANVLTF. The CDR3 nucleotides are TGCGCCAGCAGCCACCGACAGGACTCTGGGGCCAACGTCCTGACTTTC.

The chain links TRBV4-1 to TRBJ2-3, with no clear D. From germline, CDR1 is MGHRA and CDR2 YSYEKL. The CDR3 spans 14 residues. V was trimmed by 0 bases and J by 2 bases, leaving 6 bases between them. CDR3 loop: CASSQELLTDTQYF. The CDR3, as DNA: TGCGCCAGCAGCCAAGAGTTACTCACAGATACGCAGTATTTT.

This clonotype appeared once. This rearrangement joins TRBV7-9 to TRBJ2-4, with D possibly matching TRBD2 (6 bases). The J call is uncertain, as TRBJ2-7 better fits the DNA end. This CDR3 has 13 residues. CDR1 SEHNR and CDR2 FQNEAQ come from the germline V gene (reference sequence). The CDR3 here is CASSQGGYDEQYF. The DNA of the CDR3 is TGTGCCAGCAGCCAAGGAGGGTATGACGAGCAGTACTTC.

The chain carries TRBV4-3 and TRBJ2-7, with D possibly TRBD2 on 5 matching bases. The CDR3 consists of 15 residues. The germline V and J ends were trimmed by 0 bases and 2 bases, with 11 bases remaining between them. Per germline, CDR1 LGHNA and CDR2 YSLEER. The CDR3 is CASSQDLRGTYEQYF. The CDR3 region has the DNA TGCGCCAGCAGCCAAGATCTGCGAGGGACCTACGAGCAGTACTTC.

Only a few counts were recorded for this clonotype. The V and J genes are TRBV7-9 and TRBJ2-1; the match to TRBD2 covers 9 bases. J was trimmed by 8 bases and V by 0 bases; bases with no gene match: 5. The CDR3 sequence is 15 residues long. The germline V gene encodes CDR1 SEHNR and CDR2 FQNEAQ (reference sequence). The CDR3 nucleotides are TGTGCCAGCAGCTTAGCTGAGGCGGGGGGGCATGAGCAGTTCTTC. The encoded protein is CASSLAEAGGHEQFF.

This clonotype appeared a few times. This chain links TRBV29-1 with TRBJ2-5; D possibly corresponds to TRBD2 (6 bases). Germline V gene sequence: CDR1 SQVTM, CDR2 ANQGSEA. The V end lost 8 bases, the J end lost 2 bases, and 18 bases lay between the germline ends. The length of the CDR3 is 14 residues. CDR3 DNA sequence: TGCAGCTCCAGGCGGGGAGATATACAAGAGACCCAGTACTTC. This gives the protein CSSRRGDIQETQYF.

V is TRBV7-2 and J is TRBJ1-6; 7 nucleotides agree with TRBD1. This CDR3 is built from 18 residues. Germline V lookup: CDR1 SGHTA, CDR2 FQGNSA. Trimming removed 2 bases from V and 5 bases from J; junction bases left unmatched: 12. The CDR3 DNA reads as TGTGCCAGCAGCTTATATTTCCGACAGGGTGGGCATAATTCACCCCTCCACTTT. This translates into CASSLYFRQGGHNSPLHF.

This clonotype has just a few counts. This chain connects TRBV20-1 to TRBJ2-5, with 8 nucleotides matching TRBD2. Germline CDR1 DFQATT, CDR2 SNEGSKA (reference sequence). The CDR3 has 15 residues. The trim removed 0 bases at V and 4 bases at J, leaving 7 bases unmatched. CDR3 amino acids: CSARDRGGWVETQYF. CDR3 DNA sequence: TGCAGTGCTAGAGATCGGGGGGGTTGGGTAGAGACCCAGTACTTC.

As regards this clonotype: Its ends do not fully match the called genes, so a read error is possible. The J gene is TRBJ2-3, the V gene TRBV7-2; weak D call: TRBD1 (6 bases). Germline assignment: CDR1 SGHTA and CDR2 FQGNSA. There are 17 residues in the CDR3. The DNA for the CDR3 is TGTGCCAGCAGCCCACCGGTCCCCAGATTCTGGACAGATGCGCAGTATTTT. It is translated as CASSPPVPRFWTDAQYF. Drawing the rest from reference TRBV7-2 and TRBJ2-3, the complete variable domain is GAGVSQSPSNKVTEKGKDVELRCDPISGHTALYWYRQSLGQGLEFLIYFQGNSAPDKSGLPSDRFSAERTGGSVSTLTIQRTQQEDSAVYLCASSPPVPRFWTDAQYFGPGTRLTVL.

This clonotype was seen more than once but under ten times. The chain combines TRBV6-5 with TRBJ2-1; TRBD1 might be the D (6 bases). The CDR3 contains 14 residues. Germline V gene data show CDR1 as MNHEY and CDR2 as SVGAGI. The ends were cut back, 5 bases at V and 4 bases at J, with 12 bases in the middle. The CDR3 nucleotides read TGTGCCAGCAGTCCCGACAGGAAATACAATGAGCAGTTCTTC. This codes for CASSPDRKYNEQFF.